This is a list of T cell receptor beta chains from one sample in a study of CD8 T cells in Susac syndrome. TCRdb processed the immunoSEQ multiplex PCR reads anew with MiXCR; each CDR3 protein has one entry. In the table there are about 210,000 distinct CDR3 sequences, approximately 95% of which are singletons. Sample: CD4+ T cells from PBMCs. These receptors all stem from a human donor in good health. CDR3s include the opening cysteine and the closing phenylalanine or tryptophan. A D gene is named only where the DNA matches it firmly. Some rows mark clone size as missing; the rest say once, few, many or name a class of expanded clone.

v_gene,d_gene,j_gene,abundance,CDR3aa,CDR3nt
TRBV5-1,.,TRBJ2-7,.,CASSLDTASYEQYF,TGCGCCAGCAGCTTGGATACCGCCAGCTACGAGCAGTACTTC
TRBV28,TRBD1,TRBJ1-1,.,CATHEDRTEAFF,TGTGCCACCCACGAGGACAGGACCGAAGCTTTCTTT
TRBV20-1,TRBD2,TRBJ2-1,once,CSAGGLAGTNNEQFF,TGCAGTGCTGGGGGACTAGCGGGAACAAACAATGAGCAGTTCTTC
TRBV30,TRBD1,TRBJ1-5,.,CAWSAGQGQPQHF,TGTGCCTGGAGTGCGGGACAGGGTCAGCCCCAGCATTTT
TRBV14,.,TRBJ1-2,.,CASSQDRTLNYGYTF,TGTGCCAGCAGCCAAGATCGTACACTTAACTATGGCTACACCTTC
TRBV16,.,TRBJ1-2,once,CASSPDRTDGYTF,TGTGCCAGCAGCCCAGACAGAACCGATGGCTACACCTTC
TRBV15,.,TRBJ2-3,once,CATGRLLDTDTQYF,TGTGCCACCGGACGATTACTAGACACAGATACGCAGTATTTT
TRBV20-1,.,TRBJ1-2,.,CSARRRIYGYTF,TGCAGTGCTAGGCGGCGAATCTATGGCTACACCTTC
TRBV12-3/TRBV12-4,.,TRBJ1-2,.,CASRRGSGGYGYTF,TGTGCCAGCAGACGTGGATCTGGGGGCTATGGCTACACCTTC
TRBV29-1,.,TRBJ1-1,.,CSVAEDSYNTEAFF,TGCAGCGTTGCAGAAGACAGCTATAACACTGAAGCTTTCTTT
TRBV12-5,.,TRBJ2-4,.,CASGFSSRVKNIQYF,TGTGCTAGTGGTTTTTCCTCCAGGGTCAAAAACATTCAGTACTTC
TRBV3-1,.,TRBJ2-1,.,CASSQPPGQYNEQFF,TGTGCCAGCAGCCAACCCCCCGGACAGTACAATGAGCAGTTCTTC
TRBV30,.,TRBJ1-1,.,CAWSTGPEAFF,TGTGCCTGGAGTACAGGCCCTGAAGCTTTCTTT
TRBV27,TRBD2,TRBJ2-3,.,CASSYLLAGGPDTQYF,TGTGCCAGCAGTTACCTATTAGCGGGAGGGCCAGATACGCAGTATTTT
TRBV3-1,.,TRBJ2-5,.,CASSQDYERQETQYF,TGTGCCAGCAGCCAAGATTATGAACGACAAGAGACCCAGTACTTC
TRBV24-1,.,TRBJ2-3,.,CATSDPVRAPDTQYF,TGTGCCACCAGTGACCCCGTCAGGGCTCCAGATACGCAGTATTTT
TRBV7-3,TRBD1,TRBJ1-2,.,CASSAPDRKGYGYTF,TGTGCCAGCAGCGCCCCGGACAGGAAGGGATATGGCTACACCTTC
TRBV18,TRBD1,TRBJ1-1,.,CASSGTGGNTEAFF,TGTGCCAGCTCAGGGACAGGCGGGAACACTGAAGCTTTCTTT
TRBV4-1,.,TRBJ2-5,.,CASSQEKGGDQETQYF,TGCGCCAGCAGCCAAGAAAAAGGAGGGGACCAAGAGACCCAGTACTTC
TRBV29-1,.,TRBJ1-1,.,CSGNQGKNTEAFF,TGCAGCGGGAATCAGGGGAAGAACACTGAAGCTTTCTTT
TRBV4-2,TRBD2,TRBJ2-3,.,CASSLTSGRQSRTDTQYF,TGTGCCAGCAGCCTGACTAGCGGGAGGCAGAGTCGCACAGATACGCAGTATTTT
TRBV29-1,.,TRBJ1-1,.,CSVEGGRTEAFF,TGCAGCGTTGAAGGTGGCCGGACTGAAGCTTTCTTT
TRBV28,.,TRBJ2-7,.,CASSLSVVSDEQYF,TGTGCCAGCAGTTTATCAGTGGTTTCGGACGAGCAGTACTTC
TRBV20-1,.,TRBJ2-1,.,CSATRGADYNEQFF,TGCAGTGCTACTCGGGGGGCCGACTACAATGAGCAGTTCTTC
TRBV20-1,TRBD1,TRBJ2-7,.,CSAPGQASYEQYF,TGCAGTGCCCCGGGACAGGCTTCCTACGAGCAGTACTTC
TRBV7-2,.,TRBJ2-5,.,CASSSTGFGKETQYF,TGTGCCAGCAGCTCCACAGGGTTCGGCAAAGAGACCCAGTACTTC
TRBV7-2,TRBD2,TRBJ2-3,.,CASSEGLAGDF,TGTGCCAGCAGCGAGGGACTAGCGGGGGATTTT
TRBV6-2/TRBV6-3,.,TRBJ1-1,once,CASSPTGRSTEAFF,TGTGCCAGCAGCCCTACAGGACGTAGCACTGAAGCTTTCTTT
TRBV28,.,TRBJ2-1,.,CASRTFGEQFF,TGTGCCAGCAGAACATTCGGCGAGCAGTTCTTC
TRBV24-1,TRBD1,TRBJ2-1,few,CATSDSTGGSYNEQFF,TGTGCCACCAGTGATTCTACAGGGGGCTCCTACAATGAGCAGTTCTTC
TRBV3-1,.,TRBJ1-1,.,CASSQDQGPEAFF,TGTGCCAGCAGCCAAGATCAGGGGCCGGAAGCTTTCTTT
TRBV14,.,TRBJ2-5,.,CASSFKPDNQETQYF,TGTGCCAGCAGCTTCAAACCGGACAACCAAGAGACCCAGTACTTC
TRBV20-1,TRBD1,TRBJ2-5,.,CSAEPDRVSAQETQYF,TGCAGTGCTGAGCCCGACAGGGTGTCAGCCCAAGAGACCCAGTACTTC
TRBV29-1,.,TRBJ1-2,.,CSVVGGRGRNYGYTF,TGCAGCGTTGTGGGAGGACGGGGGCGAAATTATGGCTACACCTTC
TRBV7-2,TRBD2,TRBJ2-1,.,CASSRPGREYIGEQFF,TGTGCCAGCAGCCGCCCCGGGCGGGAGTATATTGGTGAGCAGTTCTTC
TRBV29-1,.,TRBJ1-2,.,CSVEDGTVYGYTF,TGCAGCGTTGAAGACGGGACGGTTTATGGCTACACCTTC
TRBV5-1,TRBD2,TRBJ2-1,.,CASFSGSSYNEQFF,TGCGCCAGCTTTAGCGGGAGCTCCTACAATGAGCAGTTCTTC
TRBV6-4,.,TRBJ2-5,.,CASICVAVRKTQYF,TGTGCCAGCATCTGTGTAGCAGTGAGGAAGACCCAGTACTTC
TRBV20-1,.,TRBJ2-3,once,CSAATPSRDTQYF,TGCAGTGCTGCGACCCCCTCCCGGGATACGCAGTATTTT
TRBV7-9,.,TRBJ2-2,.,CASSLGGVSAGELFF,TGTGCCAGCAGCTTAGGTGGGGTATCGGCCGGGGAGCTGTTTTTT
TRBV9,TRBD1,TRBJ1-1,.,CASSATGGDTEAFF,TGTGCCAGCAGCGCCACAGGGGGAGACACTGAAGCTTTCTTT
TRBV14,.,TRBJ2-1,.,CASSQQFDPHYNEQFF,TGTGCCAGCAGCCAACAATTCGATCCCCATTACAATGAGCAGTTCTTC
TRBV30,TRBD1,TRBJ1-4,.,CAWSGSPGTVNEKLFF,TGTGCCTGGAGTGGGTCTCCCGGGACAGTTAATGAAAAACTGTTTTTT
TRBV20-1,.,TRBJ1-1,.,CSAREGPAGEAFF,TGCAGTGCTAGAGAAGGGCCAGCCGGGGAAGCTTTCTTT
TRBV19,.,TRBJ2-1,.,CASSIGDGEQFF,TGTGCCAGTAGTATAGGGGACGGTGAGCAGTTCTTC
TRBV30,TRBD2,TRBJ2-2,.,CAWGLAADGTGELFF,TGTGCCTGGGGACTAGCGGCTGATGGGACCGGGGAGCTGTTTTTT
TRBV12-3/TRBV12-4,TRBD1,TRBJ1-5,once,CASSQRQGGRQPQHF,TGTGCCAGCAGTCAACGACAGGGCGGAAGACAGCCCCAGCATTTT
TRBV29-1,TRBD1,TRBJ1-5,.,CSVSQTGISNQPQHF,TGCAGCGTTTCGCAGACAGGGATCAGCAATCAGCCCCAGCATTTT
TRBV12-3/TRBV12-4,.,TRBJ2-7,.,CASSRDTSYEQYF,TGTGCCAGCAGCCGGGACACGAGCTACGAGCAGTACTTC
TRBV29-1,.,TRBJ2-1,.,CSFKGRDPNYNEQFF,TGCAGCTTCAAAGGCAGGGACCCTAACTACAATGAGCAGTTCTTC
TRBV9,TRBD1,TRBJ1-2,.,CASSTRQGNGYTF,TGTGCCAGCAGTACGAGACAGGGAAACGGCTACACCTTC
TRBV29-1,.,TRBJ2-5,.,CSVEGQDRETQYF,TGCAGCGTTGAAGGACAGGACCGCGAGACCCAGTACTTC
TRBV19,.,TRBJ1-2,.,CATGPGANYGYTF,TGTGCCACGGGGCCGGGGGCTAACTATGGCTACACCTTC
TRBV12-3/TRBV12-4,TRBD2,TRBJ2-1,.,CASSWATSHFF,TGTGCCAGCAGTTGGGCGACTAGCCACTTCTTC
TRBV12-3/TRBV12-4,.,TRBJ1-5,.,CASSSGPINQPQHF,TGTGCCAGCAGTTCAGGTCCTATCAATCAGCCCCAGCATTTT
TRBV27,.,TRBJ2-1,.,CASLDVGVNEQFF,TGTGCCAGCCTTGATGTCGGGGTTAATGAGCAGTTCTTC
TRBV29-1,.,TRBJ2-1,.,CSVEGGSDYEQFF,TGCAGCGTTGAAGGTGGCAGCGACTATGAGCAGTTCTTC
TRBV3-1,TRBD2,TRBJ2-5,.,CASSQGLAGGPYQETQYF,TGTGCCAGCAGCCAGGGACTAGCGGGAGGCCCATACCAAGAGACCCAGTACTTC
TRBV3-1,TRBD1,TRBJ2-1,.,CASSPRDRVNNEQFF,TGTGCCAGCAGCCCCCGGGACAGGGTAAACAATGAGCAGTTCTTC